The TCR beta chain described here comes from a study of PD-L1 blockade in urothelial cancer. Study overall: Atezolizumab 1,200 mg was given intravenously every 3 weeks, starting 2014. Study-level findings and limits: Lower than median blood TCR clonality before treatment predicted better survival.

Trimming took 4 bases from V and 0 from J, leaving 5 bases between them. This CDR3 region has 13 residues. CDR1 is SGHTA and CDR2 is FQGTGA in the germline V gene. Notes on this clone: The antigen is not known.

This table comes from immunoSEQ multiplex PCR, and its TCRdb copy is limited to in-frame clones, with some not included. The table has some 51,000 clones, around 86% seen once; the top ten hold under 20%. This TCR derives from a man aged 60 to 75 with urothelial cancer. Sequenced here: PBMCs, sampled around atezolizumab (anti-PD-L1) treatment. This chain uses TRBV7-3 with TRBJ2-3; D gene ambiguous. The CDR3 DNA follows: TGTGCCAGCAGCTCACTTAGCACAGATACGCAGTATTTT. Translation: CASSSLSTDTQYF.